Presented here are 21 T cell receptor beta chains from one specimen sequenced in a study of Ad26.COV2.S vaccination and SARS-CoV-2 variants. Here immunoSEQ multiplex PCR was the method, and the copy in TCRdb shows in-frame clones only, minus some. Among fewer than 900,000 clones listed, around 92% were seen once. Treatment described: around 19 received Ad26.COV2.S at low or high dose, single or two shots; about 5 received placebo; per-sample allocation not given. Samples were taken on day 63 after the first vaccine or placebo injection. Specimen: peripheral blood, collected in a trial of Ad26.COV2.S vaccine versus placebo. The origin of the receptors is a person between 18 and 65 years old who received the Ad26.COV2.S COVID-19 vaccine or a placebo.

The chain employs TRBV4-1 and TRBJ2-1; 7 nucleotides line up with TRBD2. Germline CDR1 and CDR2: MGHRA and YSYEKL. V lost 1 base and J lost 0; bases outside the gene matches: 6. This CDR3 spans 17 amino acids. The CDR3: CASSQAAGESSYNEQFF. In DNA, the CDR3 is TGCGCCAGCAGCCAAGCGGCGGGGGAGAGCTCCTACAATGAGCAGTTCTTC.

The chain uses TRBV6-1 and TRBJ1-2; 9 nucleotides align to TRBD1. From germline, CDR1 is MNHNS and CDR2 SASEGT. Trimming took 4 bases from V and 4 from J; bases not matched to a gene: 10. This CDR3 has 16 residues. CDR3: CASSGPDRGSFYGYTF. CDR3 nucleotides: TGTGCCAGCAGTGGACCGGACAGGGGATCGTTCTATGGCTACACCTTC.

This chain connects TRBV5-1 to TRBJ1-1; D possibly corresponds to TRBD1 (5 bases). V was pared by 1 base and J by 0 bases, with 13 bases between. The length of the CDR3 is 16 residues. In germline, CDR1 is SGHRS, CDR2 YFSETQ. The CDR3 region has the DNA TGCGCCAGCAGCTTGACGACCGGGACCCTGAACACTGAAGCTTTCTTT. Protein product: CASSLTTGTLNTEAFF.

This chain uses TRBV18 with TRBJ2-3; possible D gene TRBD2, 5 bases. The CDR3 totals 14 residues. Trimming shortened V by 2 bases and J by 6 bases, and 12 bases separated the two germline ends. The germline gives CDR1 KGHSH, CDR2 LQKENI. The CDR3, as DNA: TGTGCCAGCTCACCATGGAGAGGGTTGGATACGCAGTATTTT. This translates into CASSPWRGLDTQYF.

The chain is built from TRBV4-3 and TRBJ2-1, with a tentative D call TRBD1 (7 bases). V lost 1 base and J lost 2, with 9 bases in between. CDR1 is LGHNA and CDR2 is YSLEER in the germline V gene. This CDR3 region has 15 residues. CDR3 in amino acids: CASSQAGGTYNEQFF. CDR3 DNA sequence: TGCGCCAGCAGCCAAGCAGGGGGGACCTACAATGAGCAGTTCTTC.

This clone has only a few counts. V and J are TRBV19 and TRBJ1-2; 7 bases match TRBD1. There are 15 residues in the CDR3. Looked up from germline, CDR1 is LNHDA and CDR2 is SQIVND (reference sequence). V trimming: 3 bases; J trimming: 3 bases; junction bases outside the gene matches: 7. In nucleotides, the CDR3 is TGTGCCAGTAGTATGGGACAGTCAAAATACTATGGCTACACCTTC. Residues: CASSMGQSKYYGYTF.

This chain links TRBV24-1 with TRBJ2-1; perhaps TRBD2 as D (6 bases). Germline V gives CDR1 KGHDR, CDR2 SFDVKD. This CDR3 has 18 amino acids. V lost 0 bases and J lost 2, with 16 bases in between. The CDR3 is CATSDLRRLEAPYNEQFF. The CDR3 nucleotides are TGTGCCACCAGTGATTTGCGAAGACTAGAGGCCCCCTACAATGAGCAGTTCTTC.

CDR3 bases: TGTGCCAGCAGATCACAGGGCATGAACACTGAAGCTTTCTTT. It yields the protein CASRSQGMNTEAFF. The chain is built from TRBV7-3 and TRBJ1-1, with D possibly matching TRBD1 (6 bases). This CDR3 has 14 amino acids. Germline values: CDR1 SGHTA, CDR2 FQGTGA. Trimming removed 6 bases from V and 0 bases from J, with 11 bases in between.

The rearrangement links TRBV5-4 to TRBJ1-2; tentative D call: TRBD1 (5 bases). Looked up from germline, CDR1 is SGHNT and CDR2 is YYREEE (reference sequence). Deletions cut 3 bases from V and 8 bases from J, with 23 bases between. The CDR3 contains 16 residues. The CDR3 nucleotides are TGTGCCAGCAGCTCCTCCCGGGGACGGGGAGTGGGGGGCTACACCTTC. Translating it yields CASSSSRGRGVGGYTF.

The chain couples TRBV27 to TRBJ2-7; D perhaps matches TRBD1 (6 bases). Deletions cut 5 bases from V and 0 bases from J, with 11 bases between. There are 14 residues in the CDR3. Looked up from germline, CDR1 is MNHEY and CDR2 is SMNVEV (reference sequence). CDR3 in DNA: TGTGCCAGCAGTCCCCGGACAGCCTCCTACGAGCAGTACTTC. Protein: CASSPRTASYEQYF.

The gene calls are TRBV13 and TRBJ1-3, with 8 nucleotides matching TRBD1. Per germline, CDR1 PRHDT and CDR2 FYEKMQ (reference sequence). This CDR3 has 16 residues. V shed 5 bases, J shed 1 base, and the junction held 7 bases outside the gene matches. CDR3 sequence reads: CASSPDRGLSGNTIYF. The CDR3 nucleotides read TGTGCCAGCAGCCCCGACAGGGGTCTGTCTGGAAACACCATATATTTT.

The chain joins TRBV9 to TRBJ1-3; D call uncertain. The length of the CDR3 is 14 residues. Germline lookup yields CDR1 SGDLS and CDR2 YYNGEE. Trimming removed 0 bases from V and 0 bases from J, with 4 bases in between. The CDR3 region has the DNA TGTGCCAGCAGCGTAGATATCTCTGGAAACACCATATATTTT. This encodes CASSVDISGNTIYF.

The CDR3 nucleotides read TGTGCCAGCAGCTTAACCCCGGGGCCCCATTCACCCCTCCACTTT. Translation gives CASSLTPGPHSPLHF. The rearrangement joins TRBV7-9 to TRBJ1-6; D possibly corresponds to TRBD1 (5 bases). Trimming took off 2 bases at V and 8 bases at J, with 13 bases between the two ends. The CDR3 runs to 15 residues. The germline CDR1 and CDR2 sequences are SEHNR and FQNEAQ (reference sequence).

The V call is TRBV7-8, the J call TRBJ2-7, with D perhaps TRBD1 or TRBD2 (5 bases each). The CDR3 totals 14 residues. Germline V gene lookup returns CDR1 SGHVS and CDR2 FQNEAQ. V lost 7 bases, J lost 7 bases, and 20 bases lay in between. The CDR3, as DNA: TGTGCCAGCACTAAGGGGACGCCTATGGGGGAGCAGTACTTC. Its translation is CASTKGTPMGEQYF.

The chain employs TRBV25-1 and TRBJ2-3; 7 bases match TRBD1. Germline V gives CDR1 MGHDK, CDR2 SYGVNS. The CDR3 length is 14 residues. V shed 6 bases and J 4 bases; nucleotides not matched to a gene: 7. The CDR3: CASRTSGGPDTQYF. The CDR3 nucleotides are TGTGCCAGCAGAACCTCAGGGGGTCCAGATACGCAGTATTTT.

As DNA, the CDR3 is TGTGCCAGCAAGCGGGGGTCCGTAGATACGCAGTATTTT. As protein: CASKRGSVDTQYF. V gene TRBV28 combines with J gene TRBJ2-3; TRBD2 matches 8 bases. This CDR3 contains 13 residues. V lost 7 bases to trimming and J lost 5 bases; unmatched junction nucleotides: 5. CDR1 is MDHEN and CDR2 is SYDVKM in the germline V gene.

The count of this clone is one. The gene calls are TRBV6-5 and TRBJ2-3; possible D gene TRBD1, 6 bases. This CDR3 has 13 amino acids. Deletions cut 7 bases from V and 3 bases from J, with 11 bases between. Germline CDR1 is MNHEY and CDR2 is SVGAGI. The CDR3 DNA sequence: TGTGCCAGCAACAGGGCGGTGACAGATACGCAGTATTTT. It codes for CASNRAVTDTQYF.

The chain is built from TRBV7-9 and TRBJ2-2; 8 positions agree with TRBD1. V gave up 5 bases and J gave up 5 bases; unmatched junction bases: 7. Germline CDR1 is SEHNR and CDR2 is FQNEAQ (reference sequence). This CDR3 contains 15 residues. The CDR3 nucleotides are TGTGCCAGCAGCCCCCGGACAGGGCAAACCGGGGAGCTGTTTTTT. This sequence encodes CASSPRTGQTGELFF.

In DNA form, the CDR3 reads TGTGCCAGCAGTCCTTCCCCCGCTACGGGTGGCTACACCTTC. Its protein is CASSPSPATGGYTF. This chain connects TRBV6-5 to TRBJ1-2, with no clear D. Germline V lookup: CDR1 MNHEY, CDR2 SVGAGI. Trimming took off 5 bases at V and 7 bases at J, with 17 bases between the two ends. CDR3 length equals 14 residues.

This rearrangement joins TRBV3-1 (or the pseudogene TRBV3-2) to TRBJ2-2; D not resolved. V dropped 4 bases and J dropped 3 bases, with 9 bases sitting between them. The CDR3 is 14 amino acids. Germline V gene sequence: CDR1 LGHDT, CDR2 YNNKEL (reference sequence). CDR3 coding DNA: TGTGCCAGCAGCCCCCTAAGGTACACCGGGGAGCTGTTTTTT. Its translation: CASSPLRYTGELFF.

J is TRBJ1-2 and V is TRBV15, with 9 nucleotides matching TRBD1. The CDR3 runs 16 residues. V gave up 1 base and J gave up 8 bases; unmatched junction bases: 11. Per the germline V gene, CDR1 is LNHNV and CDR2 is YYDKDF (reference sequence). CDR3 in amino acids: CATSRGLGQGKGGYTF. The CDR3 DNA sequence: TGTGCCACCAGCAGAGGATTGGGACAGGGAAAAGGGGGCTACACCTTC.